This T cell receptor beta chain was observed in a study of shared clonotypes between healthy human individuals. Study conclusions and caveats: It was the non-shared clonotypes that had lower generation probabilities than clonotypes shared by all four donors.

Repertoires were generated with immunoSEQ multiplex PCR, while TCRdb's copy carries only in-frame clones and drops some. Here the sample spans roughly 1.4 million clones, about 98.5% being singletons. The CDR3 is 15 residues long. Germline V lookup: CDR1 MNHEY, CDR2 SVGAGI. Losses at the gene ends were 4 bases for V and 0 bases for J; bases not matched to a gene: 5. A remark on this clone: Its antigen is unknown.

The V gene is TRBV6-5, the J gene TRBJ2-7; 8 bases map to TRBD2. The TCR was taken from a man younger than 45 in good health. The sequencing input was naive CD4+ T cells sorted from blood. Subset defined: CD45RA+ positively selected. CDR3 amino acids: CASSLSSGRSYEQYF. The CDR3 region has the DNA TGTGCCAGCAGTTTGTCTAGCGGGCGCTCCTACGAGCAGTACTTC.